Presented here are 8 T cell receptor beta chains from one specimen sequenced in a study of blood T cell repertoires in COVID-19. Measured with immunoSEQ multiplex PCR; TCRdb has only the in-frame clones, and not every one. The sample lists under 300,000 clones; roughly 80% were seen once. The sequencing input was peripheral blood. These receptors all come from a woman in her sixties with active or convalescent COVID-19.

The V call is TRBV18, the J call TRBJ1-3; 10 nucleotides match TRBD1. CDR3 length: 16 residues. Germline CDR1 KGHSH, CDR2 LQKENI. V was pared by 6 bases and J by 1 base, with 6 bases of the junction left unmatched. The CDR3 here is CASSYRDRGSGNTIYF. The CDR3 nucleotides read TGTGCCAGCTCTTACCGGGACAGGGGTTCTGGAAACACCATATATTTT.

The chain combines TRBV16 with TRBJ1-5; D is unresolved. The V gene's germline CDR1 is KGHSY and CDR2 FQNENV. The length of the CDR3 is 14 residues. The V and J ends lost 1 base and 3 bases respectively, with 7 bases between them. CDR3 loop: CASSQFNVNQPQHF. In DNA form, the CDR3 reads TGTGCCAGCAGCCAATTCAATGTCAATCAGCCCCAGCATTTT.

This chain links TRBV6-1 with TRBJ1-2; 10 bases are shared with TRBD1. The CDR3 extends over 16 amino acids. The germline CDR1 and CDR2 sequences are MNHNS and SASEGT. Losses at the gene ends were 4 bases for V and 8 bases for J; bases not matched to a gene: 13. Here the CDR3 DNA reads TGTGCCAGCAGTGCCATCTTCCGGGACAGGGGTTGGGGCTACACCTTC. It specifies CASSAIFRDRGWGYTF.

The rearrangement links TRBV28 to TRBJ2-1; 10 nucleotides align to TRBD2. Germline V gene sequence: CDR1 MDHEN, CDR2 SYDVKM. The CDR3 sequence is 13 residues long. Trimming at V came to 5 bases and at J to 16 bases, leaving 11 bases not matched to a gene. The chain's CDR3 is CASSHEKRGGPFF. The CDR3 nucleotides read TGTGCCAGCAGTCACGAAAAGCGGGGGGGCCCTTTCTTC.

V and J are TRBV5-1 and TRBJ1-2, with a possible D match to TRBD1 (6 bases). Trimming took off 4 bases at V and 3 bases at J, with 13 bases between the two ends. Looked up from germline, CDR1 is SGHRS and CDR2 is YFSETQ. This CDR3 is built from 14 residues. This chain's CDR3 is CASSVQGGDYGYTF. The CDR3 coding sequence is TGCGCCAGCAGCGTACAGGGAGGGGACTATGGCTACACCTTC.

This clone occurred many times. The CDR3 is CASRSTMRGNEQFF. CDR3 nucleotides: TGTGCCAGCAGATCGACCATGCGGGGCAATGAGCAGTTCTTC. This chain joins TRBV6-5 and TRBJ2-1; tentatively, D is TRBD2 (6 bases). CDR3 length: 14 residues. The ends were cut back, 6 bases at V and 6 bases at J, with 15 bases in the middle. Germline-derived CDR1 and CDR2 are MNHEY and SVGAGI.

The rearrangement joins TRBV6-5 to TRBJ1-2; D possibly corresponds to TRBD1 (6 bases). The V gene lost 6 bases and the J gene lost 2 bases, with 10 bases spanning the gap. Germline CDR1 MNHEY, CDR2 SVGAGI. This CDR3 is 13 amino acids long. The CDR3 DNA sequence: TGTGCCAGCAGCTCGGGACACAACTATGGCTACACCTTC. Protein product: CASSSGHNYGYTF.

CDR3 protein: CASSHTRNNEQFF. The CDR3 DNA is TGTGCCAGCAGCCATACTAGAAACAATGAGCAGTTCTTC. This rearrangement joins TRBV12-3 or TRBV12-4 to TRBJ2-1; perhaps TRBD2 as D (5 bases). CDR3 length equals 13 residues. V lost 6 bases and J 5 bases, leaving 11 bases between the germline ends.